The rows below give T cell receptor beta chains drawn from one sample of a study of T cell repertoires in cytomegalovirus infection. TCRdb itself ran the reads through MiXCR, one entry per CDR3 protein. The sample contains fewer than 700,000 distinct CDR3 sequences, 20% to 25% of which appear only once. The source material was CD8+ T cells from PBMCs. The source of these receptors is a human donor in good health (CMV status not recorded). Some clones in this sample may be carry-over from other donors' samples. The CDR3 runs from the conserved cysteine through the conserved F or W. A D gene is named only where the DNA matches it firmly. Expanded clones are given a class, and other clones once, few, many or no size at all.

clone_size j_call cdr3_length d_call v_call cdr3_nt cdr3_aa
NA TRBJ1-1 17 NA TRBV12-3/TRBV12-4 TGTGCCAGCAGGCCCGCCCGGGACAAAAGTTCGAACACTGAAGCTTTCTTT CASRPARDKSSNTEAFF
many TRBJ1-1 15 NA TRBV12-3/TRBV12-4 TGTGCCAGCAGACTAACGCGGGCCCCGCTACATGAAGCTTTCTTT CASRLTRAPLHEAFF
few TRBJ1-2 13 NA TRBV6-1 TGTGCCAGCCTATCCAGGGCACCTTATGGCTACACCTTC CASLSRAPYGYTF
NA TRBJ2-1 15 TRBD1 TRBV28 TGTGCCAGCAGTTTATCCTCGGACAGGGGGAATGAGCAGTTCTTC CASSLSSDRGNEQFF
NA TRBJ2-1 16 NA TRBV6-2/TRBV6-3 TGTGCCAGCAGTTCCCCCCGGCGCTACGACGGGAATGAGCAGTTCTTC CASSSPRRYDGNEQFF
many TRBJ1-1 16 NA TRBV6-5 TGTGCCAGCAGTTGGTTAACAGGAGGAGTGATCACTGAAGCTTTCTTT CASSWLTGGVITEAFF
few TRBJ2-1 14 NA TRBV15 TGTGCCACAGACAAGGAGGAGCGTTACAATGAGCAGTTCTTC CATDKEERYNEQFF
few TRBJ2-5 14 TRBD1 TRBV2 TGTGCCAGAACCGAAGGGGACAGCCAAGAGACCCAGTACTTC CARTEGDSQETQYF
few TRBJ2-1 15 TRBD2 TRBV20-1 TGCAGTGCTAGGGCACTAGCGGGGGCCGACAATGAGCAGTTCTTC CSARALAGADNEQFF
NA TRBJ2-2 17 NA TRBV12-3/TRBV12-4 TGTGCCAGCAGTTCAGAGTTGTGGGACGCGAACACCGGGGAGCTGTTTTTT CASSSELWDANTGELFF
NA TRBJ2-3 15 TRBD2 TRBV2 TGTGCCAGCAGTGAAGCGGGACTAAGCACAGATACGCAGTATTTT CASSEAGLSTDTQYF
few TRBJ2-2 17 TRBD2 TRBV24-1 TGTGCCACCAGTGACACCCGGGACTACCTGAACACCGGGGAGCTGTTTTTT CATSDTRDYLNTGELFF
few TRBJ1-2 14 TRBD1 TRBV6-4 TGTGCCAGCAGTGACTCGAAGGGGGCGCAAGGCTACACCTTC CASSDSKGAQGYTF
NA TRBJ2-2 16 NA TRBV20-1 TGCAGTGCTAGAGATCAAGGGAGAACACACACCGGGGAGCTGTTTTTT CSARDQGRTHTGELFF
NA TRBJ2-2 13 NA TRBV29-1 TGCAGCGCCGAGAATTCGAACACCGGGGAGCTGTTTTTT CSAENSNTGELFF
NA TRBJ2-2 15 NA TRBV6-6 TGTGCCAGCAAACAACAACCAGGGGTGGCCGGGGAGCTGTTTTTT CASKQQPGVAGELFF
few TRBJ2-2 16 NA TRBV25-1 TGTGCCAGCAGTGACGTCGGGGCGGCGAACACCGGGGAGCTGTTTTTT CASSDVGAANTGELFF
NA TRBJ1-6 15 TRBD1 TRBV7-9 TGTGCCAGCAGCTTTCCACAGGGGAATAATTCACCCCTCCACTTT CASSFPQGNNSPLHF
NA TRBJ2-5 17 NA TRBV7-6 TGTGCCAGCAGCTTAAGACCCCGGGAAGATTCCCAAGAGACCCAGTACTTC CASSLRPREDSQETQYF
NA TRBJ2-1 14 NA TRBV14 TGTGCCAGCAGCCAAGTCGACAGACAGAATGAGCAGTTCTTC CASSQVDRQNEQFF
NA TRBJ2-3 14 NA TRBV28 TGTGCCAGCAGCCATTACGGCGACACAGATACGCAGTATTTT CASSHYGDTDTQYF
NA TRBJ2-7 13 NA TRBV20-1 TGCAGTGCTAGAGCTCGGGAGACCTACGAGCAGTACTTC CSARARETYEQYF
few TRBJ2-1 12 NA TRBV28 TGTGCCAGCAGTCTAATACCACATGAGCAGTTCTTC CASSLIPHEQFF
NA TRBJ1-1 15 NA TRBV7-9 TGTGCCAGCAGCTCCCCGTGGGGGTCAAACACTGAAGCTTTCTTT CASSSPWGSNTEAFF
NA TRBJ2-7 11 NA TRBV12-5 TGTGCTAGTGGCCCCACATACGAGCAGTACTTC CASGPTYEQYF